The rows below give T cell receptor beta chains drawn from one sample of a study of CD8+CD57+ T cells in acquired aplastic anemia. A single record per CDR3 protein comes from TCRdb applying MiXCR to the reads. The sample contains some 200,000 distinct CDR3 sequences, roughly 57% of which appear only once. The sequenced sample was sorted CD4+, CD8+, or CD8+CD57+ T cells (not recorded which) from PBMCs. These receptors were obtained from a human donor in good health. CDR3s include the opening cysteine and the closing phenylalanine or tryptophan. D genes are given only for firm matches. Some rows have no size entry. The others give once, few or many, or a class for an expanded clone.

cdr3_length	clone_size	d_call	v_call	j_call	cdr3_nt	cdr3_aa
15	many	TRBD2	TRBV4-1	TRBJ2-7	TGCGCCAGCAGCCAAGCTAAGCGGGAAACCTACGAGCAGTACTTC	CASSQAKRETYEQYF
16	-	-	TRBV7-4	TRBJ2-1	TGTGCCAGCAGCTTAGCCCGTTCGGGCCCCTACAATGAGCAGTTCTTC	CASSLARSGPYNEQFF
13	few	TRBD1	TRBV12-3/TRBV12-4	TRBJ1-2	TGTGCCAGCTCATCCGGACAGGGACAAGGCTACACCTTC	CASSSGQGQGYTF
12	-	TRBD2	TRBV20-1	TRBJ2-5	TGCAGTGCTGTAACTAGCGGAGAGACCCAGTACTTC	CSAVTSGETQYF
15	-	-	TRBV5-1	TRBJ1-3	TGCGCCAGCAGCTTGGGGGTGAACTCTGGAAACACCATATATTTT	CASSLGVNSGNTIYF
14	-	-	TRBV19	TRBJ2-7	TGTGCCAGTAGTACCCAGGGAAGCTCCTACGAGCAGTACTTC	CASSTQGSSYEQYF
14	many	-	TRBV9	TRBJ1-1	TGTGCCAGCAGCGTAGCTGGTGCGAACACTGAAGCTTTCTTT	CASSVAGANTEAFF
15	many	-	TRBV7-6	TRBJ2-7	TGTGCCAGCAGCTCTTTATGGGGGCCCTCCTACGAGCAGTACTTC	CASSSLWGPSYEQYF
17	few	TRBD2	TRBV11-3	TRBJ2-5	TGTGCCAGCAGCTCCACTAGCGGGGGGGGCGAGGCGGAGACCCAGTGCTTC	CASSSTSGGGEAETQCF
17	many	-	TRBV20-1	TRBJ1-6	TGCAGTGCCGTCGGCGGGAGTACCGGGGGTTTGAATTCACCCCTCCACTTT	CSAVGGSTGGLNSPLHF
13	-	-	TRBV2	TRBJ1-1	TGTGCCAGCAGTGAACCCCATAGCACTGAAGCTTTCTTT	CASSEPHSTEAFF
14	many	-	TRBV6-6	TRBJ2-1	TGTGCCAGCAGCAACAGTAGAACCTACAATGAGCAGTTCTTC	CASSNSRTYNEQFF
16	-	TRBD1	TRBV28	TRBJ2-1	TGTGCCAGCAGTTTTTATACAGGGGGCCTGTCCAATGAGCAGTTCTTC	CASSFYTGGLSNEQFF
12	many	-	TRBV3-1	TRBJ2-7	TGTGCCAGCAGTCGACCGGGGGACGAGCAGTACTTC	CASSRPGDEQYF
13	once	-	TRBV9	TRBJ1-1	TGTGCCAGCAGCGTAGTGCAGGGTAGGGAAGCTTTCTTT	CASSVVQGREAFF
13	-	-	TRBV9	TRBJ1-2	TGTGCCAGCAGTGACGGGGGGGCCTATGGCTACACCTTC	CASSDGGAYGYTF
13	many	-	TRBV13	TRBJ2-7	TGTGCCAGCAGCTTAGGCCCCGCGGCCGAGCAGTACTTC	CASSLGPAAEQYF
15	many	TRBD1	TRBV18	TRBJ2-7	TGTGCCAGCTCACCGGGACAGGGGGCTACCTACGAGCAGTACTTC	CASSPGQGATYEQYF
15	-	-	TRBV7-6	TRBJ2-7	TGTGCCAGCAGCAAAGGGGCGGGGCAGAACTACGAGCAGTACTTC	CASSKGAGQNYEQYF
13	-	-	TRBV5-1	TRBJ2-3	TGCGCCAGCAGCTTATCAACTGTCGGGACGCAGTATTTT	CASSLSTVGTQYF
15	-	TRBD2	TRBV10-3	TRBJ2-1	TGTGCCATCAGTGACATAGCGGGAGCGGGAAATGAGCAGTTCTTC	CAISDIAGAGNEQFF
17	-	-	TRBV12-3/TRBV12-4	TRBJ1-5	TGTGCCAGCAGTTTAGCGCGTCAGGGTCGGAGCAATCAGCCCCAGCATTTT	CASSLARQGRSNQPQHF
10	-	-	TRBV6-2/TRBV6-3	TRBJ2-7	TGTGCCATCGGAGGGGCTGAGCAGTACTTC	CAIGGAEQYF
16	many	TRBD1	TRBV5-5	TRBJ1-2	TGTGCCAGCAGCCTGAACCGGGACAGTGGGAATTGGGGCTACACCTTC	CASSLNRDSGNWGYTF
16	once	-	TRBV10-3	TRBJ2-6	TGTGCCATCAGTGAGATGTGGAGCTCTGGGGCCAACGTCCTGACTTTC	CAISEMWSSGANVLTF
18	-	TRBD1	TRBV4-3	TRBJ2-1	TGCGCCAGCAGCCAACAATACACAGGGGTTAAAGGGGGCAATGAGCAGTTCTTC	CASSQQYTGVKGGNEQFF
13	-	-	TRBV5-1	TRBJ1-1	TGCACCAGCAGGGGCTGGGATGCCACTGAAGCTTTCTTT	CTSRGWDATEAFF
17	many	TRBD1	TRBV9	TRBJ1-1	TGTGCCAGCAGCGCCCATACAGGGGATATTATGAACACTGAAGCTTTCTTT	CASSAHTGDIMNTEAFF
13	many	-	TRBV12-3/TRBV12-4	TRBJ1-1	TGTGCCAGCAGCCCCACCCTGGGCACTGAAGCTTTCTTT	CASSPTLGTEAFF
16	-	-	TRBV29-1	TRBJ2-2	TGCAGCGTTGAAGCAGGGGGGGGGGAAAACACCGGGGAGCTGTTTTTT	CSVEAGGGENTGELFF
13	-	-	TRBV19	TRBJ2-5	TGTGCCACCGGGCTATGGGGTGAGGAGACCCAGTACTTC	CATGLWGEETQYF
16	-	-	TRBV14	TRBJ2-1	TGTGCCAGCAGCCAAGCAGGGATAGTCTCCTACAATGAGCAGTTCTTC	CASSQAGIVSYNEQFF
13	-	TRBD1	TRBV20-1	TRBJ1-1	TGCAGTGCTAGTACAGGGGGGCACACTGAAGCTTTCTTT	CSASTGGHTEAFF
14	many	-	TRBV3-1	TRBJ1-2	TGTGCCAGCAGCCAAGGGGGACTTAACTATGGCTACACCTTC	CASSQGGLNYGYTF
14	-	TRBD1	TRBV6-5	TRBJ2-7	TGTGCCAGCACCCCGGGACAGGGTGTTTACGAGCAGTACTTC	CASTPGQGVYEQYF
17	many	TRBD1	TRBV4-3	TRBJ2-3	TGCGCCAGCAGCCAAGATCTTGGACAGGGTGGCACAGATACGCAGTATTTT	CASSQDLGQGGTDTQYF
16	-	-	TRBV9	TRBJ1-4	TGTGCCAGCAGCGCAAGTTCCGGGACAACTAATGAAAAACTGTTTTTC	CASSASSGTTNEKLFF
17	-	TRBD2	TRBV7-9	TRBJ2-7	TGTGCCAGCAGTCATCCCTTCCTAGCGGGATCGACCTACGAGCAGTACTTC	CASSHPFLAGSTYEQYF
16	-	-	TRBV24-1	TRBJ2-5	TGTGCCACCAGTGATTTGGGGGCAGGGGTTCAAGAGACCCAGTACTTC	CATSDLGAGVQETQYF
15	-	-	TRBV10-3	TRBJ1-6	TGTGCCATCAGTGAGCAGGCAGCTTATAATTCACCCCTCCACTTT	CAISEQAAYNSPLHF
17	-	-	TRBV10-3	TRBJ1-4	TGTGCCATCAGTGAGTCGAGAGGGGGGACGATTACCGAAAAACTGTTTTTT	CAISESRGGTITEKLFF
19	-	TRBD1	TRBV2	TRBJ2-7	TGTGCCAGCACAGTGCCAACGAGGCCCCGGGACAGGAGCTCCTACGAGCAGTACTTC	CASTVPTRPRDRSSYEQYF
14	many	-	TRBV27	TRBJ1-6	TGTGCCAGCAGTTCGGGGACTGTCGATTCACCCCTCCACTTT	CASSSGTVDSPLHF
12	many	-	TRBV19	TRBJ1-2	TGTGCCAGTACCGACAGAGCCGAGGGCTACACCTTC	CASTDRAEGYTF
13	-	-	TRBV24-1	TRBJ1-5	TGTGCCACCAGTGGGTTGACGCATCAGCCCCAGCATTTT	CATSGLTHQPQHF